The following is a TCR beta chain sequence with its context. Germline CDR1 MNHNS, CDR2 SASEGT. Trimming pared 6 bases from V and 3 bases from J, leaving 10 bases between. The CDR3 consists of 13 residues. Thawed unstimulated PBMCs were FACS-sorted by CD3, CD4 and CD8 into two populations. This entry belongs to a study of T cell clones after liver transplantation. The protocol was immunoSEQ multiplex PCR, while the TCRdb copy is restricted to in-frame clones and leaves out a portion. The sample lists roughly 100,000 clones, around 83% occurring once. The receptor was isolated from a human donor who received a liver transplant. The material sequenced was CD4+ T cells from blood, taken before liver transplant. The V and J genes are TRBV6-1 and TRBJ2-3; D is ambiguous. The CDR3 bases are TGTGCCAGCAGGAAGGTGGGTACAGATACGCAGTATTTT. Translated: CASRKVGTDTQYF.